This T cell receptor (beta chain) was obtained from a study of T cells in Graves' hyperthyroidism and ophthalmopathy. Template material for amplifying TCR beta CDR3 regions consisted of RNA transcripts. TCR CDR3 regions were first amplified by RT-PCR with HTBI primers. Using its own MiXCR run on the multiplex PCR reads, TCRdb lists one record per CDR3 protein. The sample records roughly 110,000 distinct CDR3 sequences, 15% to 20% being singletons. A patient was excluded if there was uncontrolled infection, other autoimmune disease, pregnancy or lactation. Diagnosis relied on clinical symptoms, serum thyroxine and TRAb, thyroid ultrasound and orbital computed tomography. The junction had 6 bases not matched to a gene; V was cut back by 5 bases and J by 1 base. The germline V gene encodes CDR1 SGHTA and CDR2 FQGNSA. CDR3 size: 16 residues. This clonotype was observed many times. The antigen is undetermined.

Whole-study findings and limits: Ophthalmopathy was told apart from stable hyperthyroidism by a 13 V-J model.

The chain recombines TRBV7-2 with TRBJ2-3, with 10 nucleotides matching TRBD2. The source of this sequence is a woman in her forties or fifties with Graves' hyperthyroidism. The sequenced sample was blood. CDR3 in amino acids: CASSVLAGVGTDTQYF. In DNA, the CDR3 is TGTGCCAGCAGCGTGCTAGCGGGAGTAGGCACAGATACGCAGTATTTT.